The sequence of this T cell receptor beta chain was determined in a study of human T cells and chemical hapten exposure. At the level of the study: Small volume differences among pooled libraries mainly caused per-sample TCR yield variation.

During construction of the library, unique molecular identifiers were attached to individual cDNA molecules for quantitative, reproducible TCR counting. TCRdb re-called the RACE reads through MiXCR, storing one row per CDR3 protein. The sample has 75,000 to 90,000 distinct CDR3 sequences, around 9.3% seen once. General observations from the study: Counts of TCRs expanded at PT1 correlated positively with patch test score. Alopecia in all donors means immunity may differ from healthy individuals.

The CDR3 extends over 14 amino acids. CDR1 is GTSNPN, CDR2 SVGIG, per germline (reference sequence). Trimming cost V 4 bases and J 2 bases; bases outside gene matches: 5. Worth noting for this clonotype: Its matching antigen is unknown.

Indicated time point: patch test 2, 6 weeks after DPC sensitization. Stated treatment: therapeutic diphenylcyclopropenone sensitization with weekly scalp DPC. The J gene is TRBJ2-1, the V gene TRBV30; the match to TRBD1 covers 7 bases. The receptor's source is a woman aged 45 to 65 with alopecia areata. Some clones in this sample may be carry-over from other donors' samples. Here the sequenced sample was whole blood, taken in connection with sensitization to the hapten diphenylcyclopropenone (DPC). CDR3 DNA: TGTGCCTGGACCTCAGGGGGTGCCTACAATGAGCAGTTCTTC. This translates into CAWTSGGAYNEQFF.